The clone carrying this T cell receptor beta chain has ten or more counts. These data come from a study of T-cell memory formation after mild COVID-19. TCRdb used MiXCR to reprocess the 5' RACE reads, holding one entry per CDR3 protein. The repertoire holds 250,000 to 300,000 distinct CDR3 sequences, with 16% as singletons. Germline CDR1 is SGHTA and CDR2 is FQGNSA. V lost 1 base and J lost 2; bases outside the gene matches: 5. CDR3 length: 16 residues. The clonotype comes from a man younger than 30 who had mild COVID-19 (a few samples of this study predate the infection). Cell type and time point are not known. This sequence joins TRBV7-2 and TRBJ2-1; the match to TRBD2 covers 7 bases. Sequencing input: PBMCs or a T cell subset sorted from them (not recorded which). The DNA of the CDR3 is TGTGCCAGCAGCTTAGAGCCGACTAGCCCCTACAATGAGCAGTTCTTC. It yields the protein CASSLEPTSPYNEQFF.